What follows are 12 T cell receptor beta chains derived from one specimen sequenced in a study of cytomegalovirus exposure and HLA in healthy donors (TCRdb year 2017). The library was obtained by the immunoSEQ multiplex PCR assay. For the multiplex PCR, a mixture combining 60 forward primers for TCR Vbeta segments and 13 reverse primers for TCR Jbeta segments was used. As stored in TCRdb, this immuneACCESS dataset retains in-frame rearrangements with V and J assigned. A fraction of the clones does not appear; measured against another copy, unresolved V genes explain less than half of the discrepancy, and the remainder lacks a known reason. The sample table holds 65,000 to 90,000 clones. The top ten constitute 2% to 2.5% of the sample. Material for sequencing was PBMCs. These receptors were obtained from a female donor in good health and CMV-seropositive.

The V gene is TRBV30, the J gene TRBJ2-1, with 16 bases identical to TRBD2. CDR1 GTSNPN and CDR2 SVGIG come from the germline V gene (reference sequence). V lost 7 bases, J lost 9 bases, and 15 bases stayed unmatched. The CDR3 has 17 residues. The CDR3 sequence is CASSPTGTSGGATEQFF. The CDR3 DNA reads as TGTGCCTCTTCGCCTACGGGGACTAGCGGGGGGGCCACTGAGCAGTTCTTC.

Details on this clone: Other DNA sequences in the sample encode the same CDR3. The chain is built from TRBV30 and TRBJ1-2; 7 bases match TRBD1. This CDR3 is built from 11 residues. The trim removed 0 bases at V and 8 bases at J, leaving 0 bases unmatched. Germline CDR1 reads GTSNPN; CDR2 reads SVGIG (reference sequence). In nucleotides, the CDR3 is TGTGCCTGGAGTGTAGGGGGCGGCTACACCTTC. Its protein product is CAWSVGGGYTF.

The V gene is TRBV7-9, the J gene TRBJ2-5; 10 bases match TRBD1. J gave up 3 bases and V 3 bases, and 4 bases lay outside the gene matches. Germline V gene data show CDR1 as SEHNR and CDR2 as FQNEAQ (reference sequence). This CDR3 spans 15 amino acids. CDR3 DNA: TGTGCCAGCAGCTTGTGGGGGACAGGGGAAGAGACCCAGTACTTC. Its protein is CASSLWGTGEETQYF. The complete variable domain, with remaining parts taken from reference TRBV7-9 and TRBJ2-5, reads DTGVSQNPRHKITKRGQNVTFRCDPISEHNRLYWYRQTLGQGPEFLTYFQNEAQLEKSRLLSDRFSAERPKGSFSTLEIQRTEQGDSAMYLCASSLWGTGEETQYFGPGTRLLVL.

The genes are TRBV4-3 and TRBJ2-7; D is unclear. The germline V and J ends were trimmed by 0 bases and 2 bases, with 14 bases remaining between them. Germline values: CDR1 LGHNA, CDR2 YSLEER. This CDR3 region has 16 residues. The CDR3 DNA reads as TGCGCCAGCAGCCAAGATTTAGCAGAATTTACCTACGAGCAGTACTTC. This codes for CASSQDLAEFTYEQYF.

The chain combines TRBV6-1 with TRBJ1-1; D is undetermined. Trimming removed 8 bases from V and 0 bases from J, with 13 bases in between. The CDR3 is 14 amino acids. Germline V gene sequence: CDR1 MNHNS, CDR2 SASEGT. CDR3 protein: CASSSRWMNTEAFF. CDR3 nucleotides: TGTGCCAGCTCTAGTAGATGGATGAACACTGAAGCTTTCTTT.

The chain links TRBV4-1 to TRBJ2-7; 9 bases are shared with TRBD2. The CDR3 sequence is 17 residues long. V lost 4 bases to trimming and J lost 7 bases; unmatched junction nucleotides: 17. Germline V gives CDR1 MGHRA, CDR2 YSYEKL. DNA of the CDR3: TGCGCCAGCAGCCGGAGTATAGCGGGAGAGGGACTAGGAGAGCAGTACTTC. Translation: CASSRSIAGEGLGEQYF.

This sequence joins TRBV18 and TRBJ1-5; 11 nucleotides match TRBD1. This CDR3 is built from 17 residues. Germline CDR1 KGHSH, CDR2 LQKENI. V gave up 3 bases and J gave up 5 bases; unmatched junction bases: 9. The CDR3 protein is CASSPGQGVLHDQPQHF. The CDR3 DNA reads TGTGCCAGCTCACCGGGACAGGGGGTGCTTCACGATCAGCCCCAGCATTTT.

This sequence joins TRBV29-1 and TRBJ2-7, with a possible D match to TRBD2 (5 bases). CDR3 size: 14 residues. Germline V gives CDR1 SQVTM, CDR2 ANQGSEA. V lost 5 bases and J lost 6, with 20 bases in between. The chain's CDR3 is CSVRRSDGVAEQYF. The CDR3 DNA is TGCAGCGTTCGCCGATCGGACGGGGTGGCCGAGCAGTACTTC.

V gene TRBV7-2 combines with J gene TRBJ1-5; D is undetermined. Germline V CDR1 and CDR2: SGHTA, FQGNSA. This CDR3 is built from 16 residues. The V gene lost 5 bases and the J gene lost 3 bases, with 17 bases spanning the gap. Here the CDR3 reads CASSRWADGLNQPQHF. CDR3 sequence (DNA): TGTGCCAGCAGCCGGTGGGCGGACGGACTCAATCAGCCCCAGCATTTT.

This chain joins TRBV2 and TRBJ1-2; 7 nucleotides align to TRBD1. CDR3 length: 13 amino acids. V gave up 8 bases and J gave up 6 bases; unmatched junction bases: 9. Germline CDR1 reads SNHLY; CDR2 reads FYNNEI. This CDR3 is CASQEQGRNGYTF. CDR3 nucleotide sequence: TGTGCCAGCCAAGAACAGGGGCGAAATGGCTACACCTTC. Filled out from reference TRBV2 and TRBJ1-2, the complete variable domain reads EPEVTQTPSHQVTQMGQEVILRCVPISNHLYFYWYRQILGQKVEFLVSFYNNEISEKSEIFDDQFSVERPDGSNFTLKIRSTKLEDSAMYFCASQEQGRNGYTFGSGTRLTVV.

The chain combines TRBV6-6 with TRBJ1-2; 7 bases map to TRBD1. This CDR3 spans 15 amino acids. The junction had 11 bases not matched to a gene; V was cut back by 7 bases and J by 3 bases. Germline values: CDR1 MNHNY, CDR2 SVGAGI (reference sequence). This CDR3 reads CASKTGEDWDYGYTF. The CDR3, as DNA: TGTGCCAGCAAAACAGGGGAGGATTGGGACTATGGCTACACCTTC.

The chain has TRBV6-5 and TRBJ2-7; 9 bases fit TRBD2. Germline CDR1 reads MNHEY; CDR2 reads SVGAGI. V lost 6 bases, J lost 5 bases, and 11 bases stayed unmatched. The CDR3 covers 15 residues. This CDR3 is CASSMGLAWAHEQYF. The CDR3 DNA follows: TGTGCCAGCAGCATGGGACTAGCCTGGGCGCACGAGCAGTACTTC.